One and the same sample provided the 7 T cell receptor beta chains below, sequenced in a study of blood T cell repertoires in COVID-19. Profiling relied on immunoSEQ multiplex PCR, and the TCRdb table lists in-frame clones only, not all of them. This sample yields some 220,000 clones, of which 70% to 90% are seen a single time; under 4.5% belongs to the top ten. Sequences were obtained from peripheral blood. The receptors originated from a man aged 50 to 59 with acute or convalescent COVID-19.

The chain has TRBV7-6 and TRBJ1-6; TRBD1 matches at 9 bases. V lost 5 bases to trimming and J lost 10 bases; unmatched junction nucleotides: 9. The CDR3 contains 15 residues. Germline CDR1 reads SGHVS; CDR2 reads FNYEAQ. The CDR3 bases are TGTGCCAGCAGCGTAGGCGGGACAGGGAGATCACCCCTCCACTTT. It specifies CASSVGGTGRSPLHF.

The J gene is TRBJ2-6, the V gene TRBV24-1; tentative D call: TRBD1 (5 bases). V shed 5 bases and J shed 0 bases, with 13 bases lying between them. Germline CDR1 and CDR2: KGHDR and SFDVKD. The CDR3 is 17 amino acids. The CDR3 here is CATSGRDRSSGANVLTF. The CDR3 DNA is TGTGCCACCAGTGGGAGAGACAGAAGCTCTGGGGCCAACGTCCTGACTTTC.

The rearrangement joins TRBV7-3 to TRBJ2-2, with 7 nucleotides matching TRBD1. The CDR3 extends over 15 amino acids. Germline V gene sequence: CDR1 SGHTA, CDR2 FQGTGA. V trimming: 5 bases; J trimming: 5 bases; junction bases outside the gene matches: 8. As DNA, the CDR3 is TGTGCCAGCAGCACTCAGGGGGTAGCTACCGGGGAGCTGTTTTTT. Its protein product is CASSTQGVATGELFF.

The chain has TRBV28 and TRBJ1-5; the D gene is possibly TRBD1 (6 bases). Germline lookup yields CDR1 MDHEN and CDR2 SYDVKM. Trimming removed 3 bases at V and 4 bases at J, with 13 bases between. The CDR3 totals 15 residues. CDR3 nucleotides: TGTGCCAGCAGTTTGATTGCAGGGGTTAATCAGCCCCAGCATTTT. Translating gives CASSLIAGVNQPQHF.

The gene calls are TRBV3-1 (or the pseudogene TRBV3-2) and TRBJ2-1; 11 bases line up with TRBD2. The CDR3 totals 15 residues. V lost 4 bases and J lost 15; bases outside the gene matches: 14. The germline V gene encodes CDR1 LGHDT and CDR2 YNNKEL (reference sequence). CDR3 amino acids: CASSPGLAGGYTPFF. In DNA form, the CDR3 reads TGTGCCAGCAGCCCAGGGTTAGCGGGAGGGTACACGCCGTTCTTC.

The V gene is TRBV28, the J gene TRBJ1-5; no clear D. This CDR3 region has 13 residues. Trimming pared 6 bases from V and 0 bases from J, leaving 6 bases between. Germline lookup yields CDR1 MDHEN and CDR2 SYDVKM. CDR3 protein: CASRSPSNQPQHF. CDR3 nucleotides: TGTGCCAGCAGGAGCCCTAGCAATCAGCCCCAGCATTTT.

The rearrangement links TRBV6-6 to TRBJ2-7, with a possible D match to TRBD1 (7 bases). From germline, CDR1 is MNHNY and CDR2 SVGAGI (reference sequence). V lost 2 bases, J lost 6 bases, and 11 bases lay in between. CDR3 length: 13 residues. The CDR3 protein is CASSYNRGGEQYF. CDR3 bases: TGTGCCAGCAGTTACAACAGGGGAGGCGAGCAGTACTTC.